These 17 T cell receptor beta chains were all obtained from the same sample, sequenced in a study of Ad26.COV2.S vaccination and SARS-CoV-2 variants. TCRdb's table, derived via immunoSEQ multiplex PCR, lists solely in-frame clones and lacks some. The table shows fewer than 800,000 clones, with around 92% occurring only once. Treatment described: some 20 received Ad26.COV2.S at low or high dose, single or two shots; about five received placebo; per-sample allocation not given. Sampling happened 63 days after the first vaccine or placebo injection. The specimen was peripheral blood, collected in a trial of Ad26.COV2.S vaccine versus placebo. The receptor set was obtained from a person aged 18 to 65 who received the Ad26.COV2.S COVID-19 vaccine or a placebo.

The chain is built from TRBV5-8 and TRBJ1-1, with D perhaps TRBD1 (5 bases). V lost 1 base to trimming and J lost 2 bases, with 21 bases between them. From germline, CDR1 is SGHTS and CDR2 YDEGEE. The CDR3 totals 18 residues. CDR3 sequence (DNA): TGTGCCAGCAGCTTGACGGTTGTGGCAGGGATCAGAAACACTGAAGCTTTCTTT. Its protein is CASSLTVVAGIRNTEAFF.

The rearrangement links TRBV7-2 to TRBJ2-1; D possibly corresponds to TRBD1 (5 bases). Trimming pared 6 bases from V and 10 bases from J, leaving 22 bases between. This CDR3 has 15 amino acids. CDR1 and CDR2 from the germline V gene are SGHTA and FQGNSA. CDR3 sequence reads: CASRKEGQGYEEQFF. The CDR3 DNA sequence: TGTGCCAGCAGAAAAGAAGGCCAGGGCTATGAGGAGCAGTTCTTC. Supplemented by reference TRBV7-2 and TRBJ2-1, the full variable domain reads GAGVSQSPSNKVTEKGKDVELRCDPISGHTALYWYRQSLGQGLEFLIYFQGNSAPDKSGLPSDRFSAERTGGSVSTLTIQRTQQEDSAVYLCASRKEGQGYEEQFFGPGTRLTVL.

This clone was found once. The chain employs TRBV5-1 and TRBJ1-6, with a weak D call TRBD1 (5 bases). CDR1 and CDR2 (germline): SGHRS, YFSETQ. The CDR3 spans 13 residues. V shed 4 bases and J shed 9 bases, with 11 bases lying between them. The CDR3 reads CASSPLGGSPLHF. CDR3 DNA: TGCGCCAGCAGCCCTTTGGGGGGTTCACCCCTCCACTTT.

For the CDR3, the DNA is TGTGCCAGCAGTGAACTGGGAGACTATGGCTACACCTTC. Its protein is CASSELGDYGYTF. The rearrangement links TRBV6-1 to TRBJ1-2; D is ambiguous. Deletions cut 2 bases from V and 3 bases from J, with 7 bases between. From germline, CDR1 is MNHNS and CDR2 SASEGT. CDR3 length: 13 amino acids.

V gene TRBV27 combines with J gene TRBJ2-7; TRBD1 or TRBD2 may be the D gene (5 bases each). The CDR3 length is 15 residues. The V gene lost 2 bases and the J gene lost 0 bases, with 11 bases spanning the gap. CDR1 is MNHEY and CDR2 is SMNVEV in the germline V gene (reference sequence). For the CDR3, the DNA is TGTGCCAGCAGTTTAGGGCCAGGGACCTCCTACGAGCAGTACTTC. Translating it yields CASSLGPGTSYEQYF.

The genes are TRBV15 and TRBJ2-1, with TRBD1 matching over 9 bases. This CDR3 region has 16 residues. Germline V gives CDR1 LNHNV, CDR2 YYDKDF (reference sequence). J was trimmed by 5 bases and V by 0 bases; bases with no gene match: 5. The CDR3 coding sequence is TGTGCCACCAGCAGAGATAGGAGGGACAGGGACAATGAGCAGTTCTTC. Amino acids: CATSRDRRDRDNEQFF.

The chain joins TRBV7-9 to TRBJ2-5, with a weak D call TRBD2 (5 bases). Germline V gene data show CDR1 as SEHNR and CDR2 as FQNEAQ (reference sequence). V dropped 4 bases and J dropped 1 base, with 10 bases sitting between them. There are 14 residues in the CDR3. The DNA of the CDR3 is TGTGCCAGCAGCTCACTAGTTCCCCAAGAGACCCAGTACTTC. Translating gives CASSSLVPQETQYF.

The gene calls are TRBV4-2 and TRBJ2-5, with 8 bases aligning to TRBD2. V shed 1 base, J shed 4 bases, and the junction held 14 bases outside the gene matches. The CDR3 spans 18 residues. In germline, CDR1 is LGHNA, CDR2 YNFKEQ. CDR3 sequence (DNA): TGTGCCAGCAGCCAAGGCGGTTCATTGCGGGGGGATCGAGAGACCCAGTACTTC. This encodes CASSQGGSLRGDRETQYF.

V gene TRBV3-1 (or the pseudogene TRBV3-2) combines with J gene TRBJ2-3; D is unclear. Trimming removed 0 bases from V and 5 bases from J, with 6 bases in between. Germline V gene sequence: CDR1 LGHDT, CDR2 YNNKEL (reference sequence). The CDR3 spans 13 residues. In DNA form, the CDR3 reads TGTGCCAGCAGCCAAGACGCGTTAGATACGCAGTATTTT. This codes for CASSQDALDTQYF.

This clone was counted a few times. The genes are TRBV14 and TRBJ1-1; 7 positions match TRBD1. CDR3 length equals 15 residues. Germline V gene sequence: CDR1 SGHDN, CDR2 FVKESK. Trimming took 1 base from V and 4 from J; bases not matched to a gene: 6. The CDR3 region is CASSQVLTGTTEAFF. In nucleotides, the CDR3 is TGTGCCAGCAGCCAAGTCCTGACAGGGACCACTGAAGCTTTCTTT.

The gene calls are TRBV4-2 and TRBJ2-3; D unclear. Germline CDR1 and CDR2: LGHNA and YNFKEQ. Trimming pared 1 base from V and 0 bases from J, leaving 5 bases between. CDR3 size: 14 residues. The CDR3 region is CASSQALSTDTQYF. CDR3 DNA: TGTGCCAGCAGCCAAGCCCTGAGCACAGATACGCAGTATTTT.

The rearrangement joins TRBV10-2 to TRBJ2-5; maybe TRBD2 (5 bases). The CDR3 is 13 amino acids. Germline V gene lookup returns CDR1 WSHSY and CDR2 SAAADI. The V gene lost 11 bases and the J gene lost 1 base, with 14 bases spanning the gap. Written as DNA, the CDR3 is TGCGCCGCCTCGGACTTTCTCCAAGAGACCCAGTACTTC. This gives the protein CAASDFLQETQYF.

The V and J genes are TRBV7-2 and TRBJ2-1; 8 nucleotides align to TRBD1. The CDR3 is 15 residues long. Trimming cost V 0 bases and J 4 bases; bases outside gene matches: 2. Per the germline V gene, CDR1 is SGHTA and CDR2 is FQGNSA. The CDR3, as DNA: TGTGCCAGCAGCTTAGCGGGACAGGCATACAATGAGCAGTTCTTC. This sequence encodes CASSLAGQAYNEQFF.

The count of this clone is one. V gene TRBV6-5 combines with J gene TRBJ2-7, with D perhaps matching TRBD1 (6 bases). The CDR3 spans 15 residues. V was pared by 6 bases and J by 2 bases, with 17 bases between. Germline lookup yields CDR1 MNHEY and CDR2 SVGAGI. The CDR3 protein is CASRKGDGVAYEQYF. CDR3 coding DNA: TGTGCCAGCAGGAAGGGGGACGGGGTGGCCTACGAGCAGTACTTC.

V usage is TRBV6-6 and J usage is TRBJ1-1; D remains unclear. Germline-derived CDR1 and CDR2 are MNHNY and SVGAGI (reference sequence). The CDR3 totals 15 residues. Trimming removed 0 bases at V and 0 bases at J, with 8 bases between. CDR3 loop: CASSYSGPMNTEAFF. CDR3 sequence (DNA): TGTGCCAGCAGTTACTCCGGACCCATGAACACTGAAGCTTTCTTT.

Written as DNA, the CDR3 is TGTGCCAGCAGTTACTCGACCGCAAAAGCTTTCTTT. This gives the protein CASSYSTAKAFF. The chain carries TRBV6-5 and TRBJ1-1; the D is unclear. The CDR3 runs to 12 residues. Trimming removed 0 bases at V and 9 bases at J, with 8 bases between. Germline assignment: CDR1 MNHEY and CDR2 SVGAGI.

This chain uses TRBV30 with TRBJ1-3; D is undetermined. Trimming cost V 0 bases and J 0 bases, with 6 bases left between them. The CDR3 is 14 residues long. Germline loops: CDR1 GTSNPN, CDR2 SVGIG (reference sequence). CDR3 sequence: CAWSVGHSGNTIYF. For the CDR3, the DNA is TGTGCCTGGAGTGTAGGCCACTCTGGAAACACCATATATTTT.